The 30 T cell receptor beta chains below all came from one sample that was sequenced in a study of T cell responses to AZD1222 COVID-19 vaccine. Assay used: immunoSEQ multiplex PCR; TCRdb lists only in-frame clones, some missing. The sample gives 70,000 to 95,000 clones, around nine tenths of which show up once; 6.9% is in the top ten. The specimen comprised peripheral blood, sampled 28 days after the second AZD1222 dose. These TCRs come from an adult who received the AZD1222 COVID-19 vaccine.

In the case of this clone: One end of the junction does not line up with germline, which may come from a read error. The chain combines TRBV7-7 with TRBJ2-5; no definite D call. Germline V gene sequence: CDR1 SSHAT, CDR2 FNYEAQ (reference sequence). The CDR3 consists of 13 residues. The CDR3 reads CASSLVDQETQYF. CDR3 bases: TGTGCTAGCAGCTTGGTCGATCAAGAGACCCAGTACTTC.

This clone showed up just once. The genes are TRBV7-9 and TRBJ2-3; 7 bases agree with TRBD1. This CDR3 has 14 amino acids. Germline V CDR1 and CDR2: SEHNR, FQNEAQ (reference sequence). V shed 2 bases and J 6 bases; nucleotides not matched to a gene: 5. The CDR3 DNA reads as TGTGCCAGCAGCTTAAGACAGGGTTGGGATACGCAGTATTTT. Translating gives CASSLRQGWDTQYF.

This sequence joins TRBV29-1 and TRBJ2-3, with 7 bases aligning to TRBD2. The germline V gene has CDR1 SQVTM and CDR2 ANQGSEA. Trimming removed 1 base from V and 4 bases from J; junction bases left unmatched: 5. This CDR3 region has 14 residues. Here the CDR3 DNA reads TGCAGCGTTGAAGCTAGCGGTCGCCCAGATACGCAGTATTTT. This gives the protein CSVEASGRPDTQYF.

The rearrangement uses TRBV28 and TRBJ1-6; no definite D call. The V and J ends lost 6 bases and 12 bases respectively, with 12 bases between them. Looked up from germline, CDR1 is MDHEN and CDR2 is SYDVKM. The CDR3 covers 12 residues. The CDR3 DNA reads as TGTGCCAGCAGCTATAATGTTGTACCCCTCCACTTT. Its translation is CASSYNVVPLHF.

This chain uses TRBV27 with TRBJ1-1; 9 bases map to TRBD1. Germline CDR1 and CDR2: MNHEY and SMNVEV (reference sequence). With V trimmed by 3 bases and J by 1 base, 3 bases remained unmatched. The CDR3 runs 15 residues. The CDR3 nucleotides read TGTGCCAGCAGTTTCTTGACAGGGGGGAACACTGAAGCTTTCTTT. As protein: CASSFLTGGNTEAFF.

V is TRBV2 and J is TRBJ2-5; D possibly corresponds to TRBD2 (6 bases). V gave up 4 bases and J gave up 7 bases, with 16 bases separating them. The CDR3 extends over 14 amino acids. CDR1 is SNHLY, CDR2 FYNNEI, per germline. CDR3 residues: CASSARAGSVTQYF. CDR3 nucleotide sequence: TGTGCCAGCAGTGCCCGGGCGGGAAGCGTGACCCAGTACTTC. The full variable domain, completed using reference TRBV2 and TRBJ2-5, is EPEVTQTPSHQVTQMGQEVILRCVPISNHLYFYWYRQILGQKVEFLVSFYNNEISEKSEIFDDQFSVERPDGSNFTLKIRSTKLEDSAMYFCASSARAGSVTQYFGPGTRLLVL.

The V call is TRBV30, the J call TRBJ1-1, with a possible D match to TRBD1 (5 bases). Deletions cut 1 base from V and 4 bases from J, with 7 bases between. CDR3 length equals 12 residues. Germline loops: CDR1 GTSNPN, CDR2 SVGIG (reference sequence). CDR3 loop: CAWSGGPTEAFF. CDR3 in DNA: TGTGCCTGGAGTGGGGGCCCCACTGAAGCTTTCTTT.

The V and J genes are TRBV5-1 and TRBJ2-6; D may be TRBD1 or TRBD2 (6 bases each). Germline CDR1 SGHRS, CDR2 YFSETQ. The CDR3 runs to 16 residues. The V gene lost 1 base and the J gene lost 3 bases, with 11 bases spanning the gap. CDR3 in amino acids: CASSLSGGLGANVLTF. The CDR3 nucleotides read TGCGCCAGCAGCTTGAGTGGGGGGCTTGGGGCCAACGTCCTGACTTTC.

The rearrangement links TRBV5-4 to TRBJ2-1, with 9 bases that match TRBD2. Germline values: CDR1 SGHNT, CDR2 YYREEE (reference sequence). With V trimmed by 1 base and J by 4 bases, 9 bases remained unmatched. CDR3 length: 17 amino acids. CDR3 in DNA: TGTGCCAGCAGCTTGAGGAAACTAGCGGGCACATACAATGAGCAGTTCTTC. Its translation is CASSLRKLAGTYNEQFF.

The chain employs TRBV28 and TRBJ1-2; D gene unclear. The CDR3 is 15 residues long. Per germline, CDR1 MDHEN and CDR2 SYDVKM. Trimming removed 6 bases from V and 1 base from J, with 15 bases in between. DNA for the CDR3: TGTGCCAGCAGCTCCCCCAGGAGTCTTAACTATGGCTACACCTTC. It encodes CASSSPRSLNYGYTF.

J is TRBJ1-2 and V is TRBV14; D is unresolved. This CDR3 has 13 amino acids. V lost 1 base and J lost 6, with 9 bases in between. Germline CDR1 SGHDN, CDR2 FVKESK. The CDR3 coding sequence is TGTGCCAGCAGCCAAGTAAGTTCGGATGGCTACACCTTC. Translating it yields CASSQVSSDGYTF.

This chain links TRBV15 with TRBJ2-5; unclear D gene. V was trimmed by 5 bases and J by 1 base, leaving 8 bases between them. The CDR3 is made up of 13 amino acids. CDR1 is LNHNV, CDR2 YYDKDF, per germline (reference sequence). The CDR3 DNA is TGTGCCACCAGCGCAGGACCCCAAGAGACCCAGTACTTC. The encoded protein is CATSAGPQETQYF.

The chain is built from TRBV15 and TRBJ1-1, with no clear D. The CDR3 runs to 10 residues. Germline CDR1 LNHNV, CDR2 YYDKDF (reference sequence). The CDR3: CVVSGKGAFF. The CDR3, as DNA: TGTGTCGTATCTGGGAAAGGAGCTTTCTTT.

V gene TRBV18 combines with J gene TRBJ2-1, with D possibly TRBD2 on 6 matching bases. CDR1 and CDR2 (germline): KGHSH, LQKENI. The V end was cut by 3 bases, the J end by 4 bases, with 7 bases between. There are 13 residues in the CDR3. This chain's CDR3 is CASSPGLYNEQFF. In nucleotides, the CDR3 is TGTGCCAGCTCACCGGGACTGTACAATGAGCAGTTCTTC.

The chain uses TRBV6-5 and TRBJ2-2; D possibly uses TRBD1 or TRBD2 (6 bases each). CDR3 length: 13 residues. Germline CDR1 is MNHEY and CDR2 is SVGAGI. The V gene lost 4 bases and the J gene lost 8 bases, with 11 bases spanning the gap. CDR3 amino acids: CASSSKGGGELFF. The CDR3 DNA reads as TGTGCCAGCAGTTCCAAGGGGGGTGGGGAGCTGTTTTTT.

This chain joins TRBV6-1 and TRBJ2-7; tentatively, D is TRBD2 (5 bases). CDR3 length equals 13 residues. Trimming stripped 3 bases from V and 0 bases from J, with 6 bases between. Looked up from germline, CDR1 is MNHNS and CDR2 is SASEGT. CDR3 nucleotide sequence: TGTGCCAGCAGTGATAGCGCCTCCTACGAGCAGTACTTC. Residues: CASSDSASYEQYF.

Points on this clone: At the DNA level, this CDR3 is encoded by other sequences in the same sample as well. The chain recombines TRBV18 with TRBJ1-1; D might be TRBD1 (6 bases). The CDR3 has 14 residues. Trimming pared 2 bases from V and 2 bases from J, leaving 9 bases between. CDR1 is KGHSH, CDR2 LQKENI, per germline. Here the CDR3 reads CASSPSGTNTEAFF. CDR3 in DNA: TGTGCCAGCTCACCATCAGGGACAAACACTGAAGCTTTCTTT.

The V call is TRBV18, the J call TRBJ2-1; D remains unclear. There are 12 residues in the CDR3. Germline loops: CDR1 KGHSH, CDR2 LQKENI. Trimming removed 0 bases from V and 9 bases from J, with 6 bases in between. The CDR3, as DNA: TGTGCCAGCTCACCACCGAGGATTGAGCAGTTCTTC. It translates to CASSPPRIEQFF.

This chain uses TRBV19 with TRBJ1-5; perhaps TRBD1 as D (6 bases). This CDR3 is 14 amino acids long. The V end lost 3 bases, the J end lost 4 bases, and 10 bases lay between the germline ends. CDR1 is LNHDA, CDR2 SQIVND, per germline (reference sequence). The CDR3 DNA reads TGTGCCAGTAGTATGGGGGCAGGGAATCAGCCCCAGCATTTT. It is translated as CASSMGAGNQPQHF.

This clone was seen a single time. This chain's CDR3 is CASSVSGIRRNIQYF. The DNA of the CDR3 is TGTGCCAGCAGCGTTAGCGGGATTCGAAGAAACATTCAGTACTTC. The V call is TRBV7-9, the J call TRBJ2-4; 8 positions agree with TRBD2. The CDR3 sequence is 15 residues long. V was clipped by 5 bases and J by 6 bases; unmatched bases: 9. The germline CDR1 and CDR2 sequences are SEHNR and FQNEAQ (reference sequence).

The chain recombines TRBV6-6 with TRBJ1-4; D is ambiguous. CDR3 length equals 12 residues. V was shortened by 3 bases and J by 13 bases, with 12 bases between the two germline ends. Germline V gene sequence: CDR1 MNHNY, CDR2 SVGAGI (reference sequence). The CDR3 is CASSYEKFLLFF. In nucleotides, the CDR3 is TGTGCCAGCAGTTATGAAAAATTTTTACTGTTTTTT.

The chain carries TRBV6-2 or TRBV6-3 and TRBJ1-2, with D unresolved. CDR3 length: 13 amino acids. Trimming removed 2 bases at V and 7 bases at J, with 11 bases between. Germline V lookup: CDR1 MNHEY, CDR2 SVGEGT. The DNA of the CDR3 is TGTGCCAGCAGTTACGACGGGAGGAGTGGCTACACCTTC. Protein: CASSYDGRSGYTF.

The chain carries TRBV6-5 and TRBJ1-3; possibly TRBD1 for D (6 bases). This CDR3 is 16 amino acids long. V was clipped by 0 bases and J by 8 bases, with 17 bases between them. CDR1 and CDR2 (germline): MNHEY, SVGAGI. The CDR3 sequence is CASSYSFTGFLDTIYF. For the CDR3, the DNA is TGTGCCAGCAGTTACTCGTTCACAGGGTTTCTGGACACCATATATTTT.

The chain joins TRBV4-2 to TRBJ1-5; D not resolved. CDR1 and CDR2 (germline): LGHNA, YNFKEQ. CDR3 length: 15 residues. V was pared by 0 bases and J by 6 bases, with 12 bases between. CDR3 bases: TGTGCCAGCAGCCAAGAGCGGAGCAGGAGTCAGCCCCAGCATTTT. This encodes CASSQERSRSQPQHF.

The J gene is TRBJ1-5, the V gene TRBV6-6, with 7 bases aligning to TRBD1. The germline gives CDR1 MNHNY, CDR2 SVGAGI (reference sequence). The CDR3 is 16 residues long. V shed 7 bases, J shed 0 bases, and the junction held 9 bases outside the gene matches. The CDR3 loop reads CASTDGTVDSNQPQHF. DNA of the CDR3: TGTGCCAGCACCGACGGGACAGTCGATAGCAATCAGCCCCAGCATTTT.

This clone was picked up a small number of times. The chain carries TRBV21-1 and TRBJ1-5. TRBV21-1 is marked as a pseudogene. The CDR3 runs to 13 residues. CDR3 DNA sequence: TGTGCCAGCAGCAAAACTGGCGGACGGCCCCAGCATTTT. Its protein is CASSKTGGRPQHF.

This chain links TRBV6-4 with TRBJ2-6; 13 nucleotides match TRBD2. CDR3 length equals 17 residues. Germline CDR1 is MRHNA and CDR2 is SNTAGT. V shed 7 bases and J 0 bases; nucleotides not matched to a gene: 3. CDR3 amino acids: CASIRLAGGSGANVLTF. DNA of the CDR3: TGTGCCAGCATAAGACTAGCGGGGGGCTCTGGGGCCAACGTCCTGACTTTC.

This rearrangement joins TRBV9 to TRBJ1-1; maybe TRBD1 (5 bases). Germline CDR1 reads SGDLS; CDR2 reads YYNGEE. The CDR3 has 15 amino acids. V lost 0 bases and J 2 bases, leaving 11 bases between the germline ends. CDR3 in amino acids: CASSVVGGSNTEAFF. CDR3 coding DNA: TGTGCCAGCAGCGTAGTCGGGGGGTCTAACACTGAAGCTTTCTTT. Supplemented by reference TRBV9 and TRBJ1-1, the full variable domain reads DSGVTQTPKHLITATGQRVTLRCSPRSGDLSVYWYQQSLDQGLQFLIQYYNGEERAKGNILERFSAQQFPDLHSELNLSSLELGDSALYFCASSVVGGSNTEAFFGQGTRLTVV.

The table lists this clone with a count of one. The chain recombines TRBV24-1 with TRBJ2-7; 7 bases are shared with TRBD2. The CDR3 extends over 14 amino acids. Germline CDR1 reads KGHDR; CDR2 reads SFDVKD. Unmatched junction bases numbered 6, after V lost 4 bases and J lost 4 bases. CDR3 region: CATSDSGTIYEQYF. DNA for the CDR3: TGTGCCACCAGTGACAGCGGGACTATTTACGAGCAGTACTTC.

This CDR3 is CASSALVGLAGDEQYF. The CDR3 region has the DNA TGCGCCAGCAGCGCCCTCGTGGGACTAGCGGGGGACGAGCAGTACTTC. The chain combines TRBV5-1 with TRBJ2-7, with 14 nucleotides matching TRBD2. Germline values: CDR1 SGHRS, CDR2 YFSETQ. V lost 4 bases to trimming and J lost 5 bases; unmatched junction nucleotides: 8. The CDR3 is made up of 16 amino acids.